This TCR beta chain stems from a study of siplizumab effects on memory and regulatory T cells. The ends lost 3 bases at V and 8 bases at J; junction bases unmatched: 6. The CDR3 runs 13 residues. CDR1 GTSNPN and CDR2 SVGIG come from the germline V gene (reference sequence). Sequenced by immunoSEQ multiplex PCR; TCRdb stores in-frame clones only, minus some. The data contain some 96,000 clones, about 91% of them singletons. The TCR sequence derives from a human donor in good health. V and J are TRBV30 and TRBJ1-2; 10 bases agree with TRBD1. Material: CD4+ T cells sorted from blood. As DNA, the CDR3 is TGTGCCTGGAGCGGGACAGGGGTAGAGGGCTACACCTTC. It translates to CAWSGTGVEGYTF. The whole variable domain, filled in from reference TRBV30 and TRBJ1-2, reads SQTIHQWPATLVQPVGSPLSLECTVEGTSNPNLYWYRQAAGRGLQLLFYSVGIGQISSEVPQNLSASRPQDRQFILSSKKLLLSDSGFYLCAWSGTGVEGYTFGSGTRLTVV.